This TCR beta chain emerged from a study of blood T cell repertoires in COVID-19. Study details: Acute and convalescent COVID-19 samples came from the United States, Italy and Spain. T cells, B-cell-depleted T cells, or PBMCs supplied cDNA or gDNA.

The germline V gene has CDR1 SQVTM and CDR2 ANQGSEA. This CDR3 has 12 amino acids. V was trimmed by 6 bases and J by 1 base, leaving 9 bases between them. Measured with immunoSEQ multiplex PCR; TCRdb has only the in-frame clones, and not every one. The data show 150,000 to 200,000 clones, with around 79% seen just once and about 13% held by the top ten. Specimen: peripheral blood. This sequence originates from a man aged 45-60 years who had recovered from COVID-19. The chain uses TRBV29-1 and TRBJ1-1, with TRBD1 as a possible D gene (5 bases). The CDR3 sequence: CSVETGNTEAFF. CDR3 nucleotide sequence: TGCAGCGTGGAAACAGGGAACACTGAAGCTTTCTTT.